One sample yielded the 27 T cell receptor beta chains listed below, sequenced in a study of cytomegalovirus exposure and HLA in healthy donors. This table comes from immunoSEQ multiplex PCR, and its TCRdb copy is limited to in-frame clones, with some not included. The repertoire holds 43,000 or so clones, with roughly 90% as singletons. Material: PBMCs. These receptors all stem from a man between 18 and 35 years old in good health and CMV-seronegative.

This rearrangement joins TRBV27 to TRBJ1-5; 12 nucleotides line up with TRBD1. In germline, CDR1 is MNHEY, CDR2 SMNVEV (reference sequence). V shed 5 bases and J 7 bases; nucleotides not matched to a gene: 9. This CDR3 region has 16 residues. The CDR3 sequence: CASSPRDRGRGQPQHF. The DNA of the CDR3 is TGTGCCAGCAGTCCCCGGGACAGGGGGCGCGGGCAGCCCCAGCATTTT.

This sequence joins TRBV6-5 and TRBJ2-7; maybe TRBD1 (5 bases). Germline lookup yields CDR1 MNHEY and CDR2 SVGAGI. The germline V and J ends were trimmed by 7 bases and 6 bases, with 10 bases remaining between them. The CDR3 covers 11 residues. CDR3 nucleotides: TGTGCCAGCACAGTAGGGGTCGAGCAGTACTTC. It codes for CASTVGVEQYF.

The chain recombines TRBV7-2 with TRBJ2-1; 7 bases map to TRBD2. The CDR3 is 15 amino acids. From germline, CDR1 is SGHTA and CDR2 FQGNSA. V trimming: 1 base; J trimming: 3 bases; junction bases outside the gene matches: 3. CDR3 nucleotides: TGTGCCAGCAGCTTAGATTGGACTAGCTACAATGAGCAGTTCTTC. Amino acid sequence: CASSLDWTSYNEQFF.

The gene calls are TRBV6-6 and TRBJ2-7; D possibly corresponds to TRBD1 (6 bases). Between the trimmed V and J ends, which lost 6 bases and 5 bases, there was a span of 20 bases. Looked up from germline, CDR1 is MNHNY and CDR2 is SVGAGI (reference sequence). This CDR3 has 15 amino acids. CDR3 protein: CASRLSGAWKDEQYF. As DNA, the CDR3 is TGTGCCAGCAGGTTATCAGGGGCCTGGAAGGACGAGCAGTACTTC.

The rearrangement joins TRBV15 to TRBJ1-3, with D unclear. Trimming took off 8 bases at V and 3 bases at J, with 17 bases between the two ends. The V gene's germline CDR1 is LNHNV and CDR2 YYDKDF (reference sequence). CDR3 length equals 15 residues. CDR3: CATEDILLGGNTIYF. The CDR3 DNA follows: TGTGCCACCGAAGACATCCTACTAGGTGGAAACACCATATATTTT.

The V and J genes are TRBV19 and TRBJ2-3, with 10 bases identical to TRBD1. V shed 7 bases and J 0 bases; nucleotides not matched to a gene: 19. This CDR3 spans 20 amino acids. Looked up from germline, CDR1 is LNHDA and CDR2 is SQIVND (reference sequence). In DNA, the CDR3 is TGTGCCAGTAAGAGCCGGGACAGGGGTTTGCTGGTTGCTAGCACAGATACGCAGTATTTT. It codes for CASKSRDRGLLVASTDTQYF.

The rearrangement uses TRBV5-1 and TRBJ2-5; 8 nucleotides agree with TRBD2. Germline V gene data show CDR1 as SGHRS and CDR2 as YFSETQ. The CDR3 length is 15 residues. Trimming cost V 0 bases and J 0 bases; bases outside gene matches: 1. The CDR3 loop is CASSLVAGYQETQYF. In DNA, the CDR3 is TGCGCCAGCAGCTTGGTAGCGGGGTACCAAGAGACCCAGTACTTC.

This chain uses TRBV10-3 with TRBJ1-1, with D perhaps matching TRBD1 (5 bases). The CDR3 has 14 amino acids. V was trimmed by 5 bases and J by 4 bases, leaving 14 bases between them. CDR1 and CDR2 from the germline V gene are ENHRY and SYGVKD. CDR3 coding DNA: TGTGCCATCAGTTCCCGGGGGGAGGGCACTGAAGCTTTCTTT. Translating gives CAISSRGEGTEAFF.

The CDR3: CASSFAQGNTEAFF. The CDR3 DNA sequence: TGTGCCAGCAGCTTTGCCCAGGGGAACACTGAAGCTTTCTTT. V is TRBV5-5 and J is TRBJ1-1, with D possibly being TRBD1 (5 bases). Trimming left V 2 bases short and J 1 base short, with 9 bases between. The germline CDR1 and CDR2 sequences are SGHKS and YYEKEE (reference sequence). The CDR3 sequence is 14 residues long.

V gene TRBV9 combines with J gene TRBJ2-1, with 9 bases that match TRBD1. Losses at the gene ends were 0 bases for V and 4 bases for J; bases not matched to a gene: 2. In germline, CDR1 is SGDLS, CDR2 YYNGEE. The CDR3 is 15 amino acids. The DNA of the CDR3 is TGTGCCAGCAGCGTAGAGACAGGGGGATACAATGAGCAGTTCTTC. It specifies CASSVETGGYNEQFF.

Concerning this clone itself: At one boundary the junction diverges from the germline segment, which might be a read error. J is TRBJ2-1 and V is TRBV5-6; D gene ambiguous. CDR1 is SGHDT, CDR2 YYEEEE, per germline. The CDR3 is 13 residues long. CDR3 DNA sequence: TGTGCCAGCAGCTTGGTCTCCTCCAATGAGCAGTTCTTC. Protein: CASSLVSSNEQFF.

This chain links TRBV28 with TRBJ2-5; 11 positions agree with TRBD2. J lost 1 base, V lost 3 bases, and 7 bases had no gene match. Germline V gene lookup returns CDR1 MDHEN and CDR2 SYDVKM. The CDR3 totals 17 residues. The CDR3 coding sequence is TGTGCCAGCAGTTTCACCAGACTAGCGGGATTCCAAGAGACCCAGTACTTC. It is translated as CASSFTRLAGFQETQYF. The whole variable domain, filled in from reference TRBV28 and TRBJ2-5, reads DVKVTQSSRYLVKRTGEKVFLECVQDMDHENMFWYRQDPGLGLRLIYFSYDVKMKEKGDIPEGYSVSREKKERFSLILESASTNQTSMYLCASSFTRLAGFQETQYFGPGTRLLVL.

This clone was counted once. The J gene is TRBJ2-1, the V gene TRBV7-9; the D is unclear. The CDR3 is made up of 14 amino acids. CDR1 is SEHNR, CDR2 FQNEAQ, per germline (reference sequence). V lost 1 base and J 0 bases, leaving 4 bases between the germline ends. CDR3 sequence reads: CASSLVSSYNEQFF. As DNA, the CDR3 is TGTGCCAGCAGCTTAGTTAGCTCCTACAATGAGCAGTTCTTC.

The V and J genes are TRBV5-1 and TRBJ2-3; 7 bases fit TRBD2. V dropped 3 bases and J dropped 8; count of bases not matched to a gene: 9. The CDR3 runs to 14 residues. CDR1 is SGHRS and CDR2 is YFSETQ in the germline V gene. DNA of the CDR3: TGCGCCAGCAGCTATACTAGCGTAGGAGCTACGCAGTATTTT. Residues: CASSYTSVGATQYF.

The rearrangement links TRBV5-1 to TRBJ1-2; D ambiguous. Germline CDR1 is SGHRS and CDR2 is YFSETQ. Trimming left V 1 base short and J 6 bases short, with 13 bases between. The CDR3 extends over 14 amino acids. The CDR3 region has the DNA TGCGCCAGCAGCTTGAAGGGAAAGGAGGATGGCTACACCTTC. The encoded protein is CASSLKGKEDGYTF.

This chain uses TRBV6-5 with TRBJ2-3; 7 bases map to TRBD2. Germline CDR1 MNHEY, CDR2 SVGAGI. V shed 0 bases, J shed 4 bases, and the junction held 4 bases outside the gene matches. The CDR3 runs 15 residues. CDR3 DNA sequence: TGTGCCAGCAGTTACTCTGGCGGGGGAGCAGATACGCAGTATTTT. It specifies CASSYSGGGADTQYF.

This clone occurred once. The rearrangement joins TRBV5-1 to TRBJ2-6; TRBD1 matches 8 bases. V dropped 3 bases and J dropped 1; count of bases not matched to a gene: 9. The CDR3 has 18 residues. Germline CDR1 is SGHRS and CDR2 is YFSETQ. The DNA for the CDR3 is TGCGCCAGCAGCTCCTACCCAGGGGGCTCTTCTGGGGCCAACGTCCTGACTTTC. Translating gives CASSSYPGGSSGANVLTF.

The chain combines TRBV7-9 with TRBJ2-1; 8 nucleotides align to TRBD2. V lost 5 bases, J lost 4 bases, and 16 bases stayed unmatched. There are 18 residues in the CDR3. Germline-derived CDR1 and CDR2 are SEHNR and FQNEAQ (reference sequence). As DNA, the CDR3 is TGTGCCAGCAGCCGATTACCGCTAGCGGGCACACTATACAATGAGCAGTTCTTC. Translation: CASSRLPLAGTLYNEQFF. Looking up the rest from reference TRBV7-9 and TRBJ2-1 gives the full variable domain: DTGVSQNPRHKITKRGQNVTFRCDPISEHNRLYWYRQTLGQGPEFLTYFQNEAQLEKSRLLSDRFSAERPKGSFSTLEIQRTEQGDSAMYLCASSRLPLAGTLYNEQFFGPGTRLTVL.

The V call is TRBV5-5, the J call TRBJ2-5; D is possibly TRBD1 (6 bases). Germline V lookup: CDR1 SGHKS, CDR2 YYEKEE (reference sequence). Trimming stripped 0 bases from V and 5 bases from J, with 11 bases between. This CDR3 is built from 14 residues. CDR3: CASSLAFQGETQYF. CDR3 sequence (DNA): TGTGCCAGCAGCTTGGCCTTTCAGGGGGAGACCCAGTACTTC. Variable domain in full (rest from reference TRBV5-5 and TRBJ2-5): DAGVTQSPTHLIKTRGQQVTLRCSPISGHKSVSWYQQVLGQGPQFIFQYYEKEERGRGNFPDRFSARQFPNYSSELNVNALLLGDSALYLCASSLAFQGETQYFGPGTRLLVL.

V usage is TRBV14 and J usage is TRBJ2-7, with a weak D call TRBD1 (6 bases). Looked up from germline, CDR1 is SGHDN and CDR2 is FVKESK. V lost 0 bases and J 7 bases, leaving 16 bases between the germline ends. The CDR3 consists of 15 residues. The CDR3 spells CASSQELGAVEEQYF. The CDR3, as DNA: TGTGCCAGCAGCCAAGAATTGGGGGCTGTCGAAGAGCAGTACTTC.

Notes on this clone: Its ends do not fully match the called genes, so a read error is possible. The chain links TRBV7-7 to TRBJ1-1; no firm D call. CDR1 SSHAT and CDR2 FNYEAQ come from the germline V gene (reference sequence). The CDR3 is 14 residues long. The CDR3, as DNA: TGTGCTAGCAGCTTAGACGGGGTGAACACTGAAGCTTTCTTT. It specifies CASSLDGVNTEAFF.

V usage is TRBV7-8 and J usage is TRBJ1-2, with 7 nucleotides matching TRBD1. The V gene's germline CDR1 is SGHVS and CDR2 FQNEAQ. The CDR3 runs to 15 residues. The trim removed 2 bases at V and 4 bases at J, leaving 7 bases unmatched. The CDR3 protein is CASSLWGRDSYGYTF. CDR3 coding DNA: TGTGCCAGCAGCTTATGGGGCAGGGACAGCTATGGCTACACCTTC.

The chain recombines TRBV6-5 with TRBJ2-2, with D possibly TRBD1 on 5 matching bases. Trimming removed 6 bases at V and 9 bases at J, with 20 bases between. Germline V gene data show CDR1 as MNHEY and CDR2 as SVGAGI. There are 15 residues in the CDR3. The DNA for the CDR3 is TGTGCCAGCAGGCACGATGGGCAGGGTTTACGGGAGCTGTTTTTT. Translating gives CASRHDGQGLRELFF.

This chain joins TRBV7-3 and TRBJ1-2, with D possibly matching TRBD1 (6 bases). This CDR3 region has 17 residues. Germline CDR1 and CDR2: SGHTA and FQGTGA. V gave up 0 bases and J gave up 7 bases, with 21 bases separating them. CDR3 sequence reads: CASSLTGKSRGDLGYTF. CDR3 sequence (DNA): TGTGCCAGCAGCTTAACAGGGAAGAGCAGGGGAGATCTTGGCTACACCTTC.

The rearrangement joins TRBV27 to TRBJ2-3; D is ambiguous. The CDR3 is made up of 15 amino acids. CDR1 is MNHEY and CDR2 is SMNVEV in the germline V gene (reference sequence). The V and J ends lost 2 bases and 4 bases respectively, with 13 bases between them. CDR3 sequence reads: CASSLRLTHSDTQYF. In DNA, the CDR3 is TGTGCCAGCAGTTTAAGACTGACCCATTCAGATACGCAGTATTTT.

This clone is labeled medium-sized. The DNA for the CDR3 is TGTGCCAGCAGTTTCCCCGCCACCGGGACAGGGGATCCCTACGAGCAGTACTTC. It specifies CASSFPATGTGDPYEQYF. V usage is TRBV28 and J usage is TRBJ2-7; TRBD1 matches 10 bases. V was clipped by 3 bases and J by 2 bases; unmatched bases: 13. Germline V gives CDR1 MDHEN, CDR2 SYDVKM. The CDR3 covers 18 residues.

The rearrangement joins TRBV28 to TRBJ2-2, with 12 bases identical to TRBD2. Germline loops: CDR1 MDHEN, CDR2 SYDVKM. V was pared by 5 bases and J by 5 bases, with 6 bases of the junction left unmatched. The CDR3 spans 16 residues. The CDR3 sequence: CASSITTSGGTGELFF. The CDR3 region has the DNA TGTGCCAGCAGTATTACGACTAGCGGGGGTACCGGGGAGCTGTTTTTT. The full variable domain, with the rest looked up from reference TRBV28 and TRBJ2-2, is DVKVTQSSRYLVKRTGEKVFLECVQDMDHENMFWYRQDPGLGLRLIYFSYDVKMKEKGDIPEGYSVSREKKERFSLILESASTNQTSMYLCASSITTSGGTGELFFGEGSRLTVL.